The present T cell receptor beta chain was sequenced within a study of blood T cell repertoires in COVID-19. This clone was detected only a few times. Trimming shortened V by 3 bases and J by 6 bases, and 8 bases separated the two germline ends. The germline gives CDR1 LNHNV, CDR2 YYDKDF (reference sequence). CDR3 length: 13 amino acids. Measured with immunoSEQ multiplex PCR; TCRdb has only the in-frame clones, and not every one. This repertoire shows about 180,000 clones, about 80% found once; its top ten account for around 14%. This TCR derives from a man aged 60 to 75 who had been exposed to COVID-19. The sample consisted of PBMCs or T cells enriched from blood (not recorded which). The chain carries TRBV15 and TRBJ1-4; tentative D call: TRBD1 (5 bases). The CDR3 region has the DNA TGTGCCACCAGCAGTTCGGGGGATGAAAAACTGTTTTTT. Translation: CATSSSGDEKLFF.